This T cell receptor (beta chain) was obtained from a study of PD-L1 blockade in urothelial cancer. As to time point: pretreatment peripheral blood. Profiling relied on immunoSEQ multiplex PCR, and the TCRdb table lists in-frame clones only, not all of them. The sample shows 45,000 to 50,000 clones, around 79% of them seen only once. V was clipped by 2 bases and J by 3 bases, with 17 bases between them. Germline V gene data show CDR1 as SGHAT and CDR2 as FQNNGV. The CDR3 is made up of 16 amino acids. The TCR sequence derives from a man in his sixties or seventies with urothelial cancer. The rearrangement links TRBV11-2 to TRBJ2-7, with D possibly matching TRBD2 (6 bases). The source material was PBMCs, sampled around atezolizumab (anti-PD-L1) treatment. The CDR3 loop reads CASSLRRDWRIYEQYF. In DNA form, the CDR3 reads TGTGCCAGCAGCTTAAGACGGGACTGGCGGATCTACGAGCAGTACTTC.